This passage covers 28 T cell receptor beta chains from one sample sequenced in a study of blood T cell repertoires in COVID-19. Only in-frame clones appear in the TCRdb table, and some are missing; sequencing was by immunoSEQ multiplex PCR. The sample records around 200,000 clones, roughly 77% being singletons. The material sequenced was PBMCs or T cells enriched from blood (not recorded which). The source of these receptors is a man between 40 and 49 years old who had recovered from COVID-19.

The chain employs TRBV4-2 and TRBJ2-1, with 9 bases fitting TRBD2. With V trimmed by 2 bases and J by 5 bases, 7 bases remained unmatched. The V gene's germline CDR1 is LGHNA and CDR2 YNFKEQ. The CDR3 consists of 16 residues. The CDR3 coding sequence is TGTGCCAGCAGCCAATCCACGGGACTAGCCCACAATGAGCAGTTCTTC. Translation gives CASSQSTGLAHNEQFF.

The CDR3 loop is CASSSPPGEGDEAFF. The CDR3 region has the DNA TGTGCCAGCAGCTCCCCTCCCGGGGAGGGTGATGAAGCTTTCTTT. This chain joins TRBV7-9 and TRBJ1-1; D is unresolved. The CDR3 is 15 residues long. The germline V gene encodes CDR1 SEHNR and CDR2 FQNEAQ (reference sequence). Trimming pared 4 bases from V and 7 bases from J, leaving 19 bases between.

The chain links TRBV5-8 to TRBJ2-7; TRBD1 aligns across 8 bases. Germline loops: CDR1 SGHTS, CDR2 YDEGEE. V trimming: 3 bases; J trimming: 0 bases; junction bases outside the gene matches: 5. CDR3 length: 15 amino acids. The CDR3 bases are TGTGCCAGCAGCTCCACCGGGACAGGCTCCTACGAGCAGTACTTC. Encoded protein: CASSSTGTGSYEQYF.

The J gene is TRBJ1-6, the V gene TRBV5-1, with TRBD1 identical over 8 bases. This CDR3 region has 16 residues. CDR1 and CDR2 (germline): SGHRS, YFSETQ. Losses at the gene ends were 6 bases for V and 1 base for J; bases not matched to a gene: 6. CDR3 sequence: CASTHGQGSYNSPLHF. The CDR3 coding sequence is TGCGCCAGCACCCACGGACAGGGATCCTATAATTCACCCCTCCACTTT.

The chain has TRBV7-9 and TRBJ2-3, with 11 bases matching TRBD2. Germline CDR1 is SEHNR and CDR2 is FQNEAQ (reference sequence). After removal of 2 bases from V and 5 bases from J, the junction contained 6 bases not matched to a gene. The CDR3 is 16 residues long. The CDR3 sequence: CASSLPSSGREDTQYF. The DNA of the CDR3 is TGTGCCAGCAGCTTACCCAGTAGCGGGAGGGAAGATACGCAGTATTTT.

The chain links TRBV2 to TRBJ1-1; TRBD1 matches 9 bases. Germline V gene sequence: CDR1 SNHLY, CDR2 FYNNEI. Trimming cost V 7 bases and J 5 bases; bases outside gene matches: 14. CDR3 length equals 16 residues. The CDR3 region has the DNA TGTGCCAGCACCACCCTATTACAGGGGGCAGGGACTGAAGCTTTCTTT. Translated, it gives CASTTLLQGAGTEAFF.

The chain combines TRBV10-3 with TRBJ2-1; TRBD1 matches 7 bases. The CDR3 totals 13 residues. The V gene end was trimmed by 6 bases and the J gene end by 4 bases; junction bases not matched to a gene: 3. Germline assignment: CDR1 ENHRY and CDR2 SYGVKD. CDR3 protein: CAIRDRNYNEQFF. The CDR3, as DNA: TGTGCCATCAGGGACAGGAATTACAATGAGCAGTTCTTC.

This chain joins TRBV29-1 and TRBJ2-6; the D is unclear. V lost 3 bases to trimming and J lost 0 bases, with 3 bases between them. Looked up from germline, CDR1 is SQVTM and CDR2 is ANQGSEA. CDR3 length equals 13 residues. The CDR3 region has the DNA TGCAGCGTTGACAGCTCTGGGGCCAACGTCCTGACTTTC. Protein product: CSVDSSGANVLTF.

The V and J genes are TRBV7-9 and TRBJ1-3, with 9 positions matching TRBD1. CDR3 size: 13 residues. V dropped 8 bases and J dropped 1; count of bases not matched to a gene: 0. Germline loops: CDR1 SEHNR, CDR2 FQNEAQ (reference sequence). Here the CDR3 DNA reads TGTGCCAGCGGGACAGGGTCTGGAAACACCATATATTTT. This translates into CASGTGSGNTIYF. The full variable domain, with the rest looked up from reference TRBV7-9 and TRBJ1-3, is DTGVSQNPRHKITKRGQNVTFRCDPISEHNRLYWYRQTLGQGPEFLTYFQNEAQLEKSRLLSDRFSAERPKGSFSTLEIQRTEQGDSAMYLCASGTGSGNTIYFGEGSWLTVV.

This chain uses TRBV7-3 with TRBJ1-2; 8 positions agree with TRBD1. Germline V gene sequence: CDR1 SGHTA, CDR2 FQGTGA. V lost 5 bases to trimming and J lost 2 bases; unmatched junction nucleotides: 7. The CDR3 consists of 15 residues. CDR3 sequence reads: CASSTETGVNYGYTF. As DNA, the CDR3 is TGTGCCAGCAGCACGGAGACAGGGGTGAACTATGGCTACACCTTC.

The rearrangement uses TRBV5-1 and TRBJ2-2, with TRBD1 as a possible D gene (6 bases). The ends were cut back, 9 bases at V and 5 bases at J, with 17 bases in the middle. The CDR3 has 14 amino acids. Per germline, CDR1 SGHRS and CDR2 YFSETQ. The CDR3 spells CATRGQSGTGELFF. The CDR3 DNA reads as TGCGCCACCCGAGGACAGTCGGGGACCGGGGAGCTGTTTTTT.

The chain carries TRBV30 and TRBJ1-6; TRBD1 might be the D (6 bases). V was shortened by 7 bases and J by 5 bases, with 12 bases between the two germline ends. CDR1 and CDR2 (germline): GTSNPN, SVGIG (reference sequence). The CDR3 runs to 13 residues. As DNA, the CDR3 is TGTGCCTTGGTGGGACAACATAATTCACCCCTCCACTTT. It codes for CALVGQHNSPLHF. The full variable domain, in which reference TRBV30 and TRBJ1-6 provide the parts outside the CDR3, is SQTIHQWPATLVQPVGSPLSLECTVEGTSNPNLYWYRQAAGRGLQLLFYSVGIGQISSEVPQNLSASRPQDRQFILSSKKLLLSDSGFYLCALVGQHNSPLHFGNGTRLTVT.

The chain uses TRBV27 and TRBJ1-1; the D gene is possibly TRBD1 (5 bases). V was shortened by 4 bases and J by 4 bases, with 10 bases between the two germline ends. CDR1 is MNHEY and CDR2 is SMNVEV in the germline V gene (reference sequence). This CDR3 region has 13 residues. Here the CDR3 reads CASSYGGSTEAFF. DNA of the CDR3: TGTGCCAGCAGTTACGGGGGGAGCACTGAAGCTTTCTTT.

This clone has just one count. CDR3 sequence (DNA): TGTGCCAGCAGCCAAGATTGGGGGCATGGCTACACCTTC. It translates to CASSQDWGHGYTF. The V call is TRBV14, the J call TRBJ1-2; a weak D match, TRBD1 (6 bases). Trimming removed 0 bases at V and 6 bases at J, with 8 bases between. The V gene's germline CDR1 is SGHDN and CDR2 FVKESK. The length of the CDR3 is 13 residues.

The chain couples TRBV28 to TRBJ2-5; 11 bases fit TRBD1. Germline V gene sequence: CDR1 MDHEN, CDR2 SYDVKM. The junction had 13 bases not matched to a gene; V was cut back by 7 bases and J by 9 bases. The CDR3 runs to 15 residues. The CDR3 sequence is CASIRPGTGGRAQYF. CDR3 bases: TGTGCCAGCATAAGACCGGGGACAGGGGGTAGGGCCCAGTACTTC. Full variable domain (missing parts from reference TRBV28 and TRBJ2-5): DVKVTQSSRYLVKRTGEKVFLECVQDMDHENMFWYRQDPGLGLRLIYFSYDVKMKEKGDIPEGYSVSREKKERFSLILESASTNQTSMYLCASIRPGTGGRAQYFGPGTRLLVL.

This clone appeared once. The chain uses TRBV6-4 and TRBJ2-6; weak D call: TRBD1 (5 bases). V lost 6 bases to trimming and J lost 1 base, with 7 bases between them. The CDR3 runs to 14 residues. Germline CDR1 reads MRHNA; CDR2 reads SNTAGT. CDR3 nucleotides: TGTGCCAGCAGCGCAGGGTCTGGGGCCAACGTCCTGACTTTC. This sequence encodes CASSAGSGANVLTF.

V usage is TRBV7-9 and J usage is TRBJ1-1; 8 positions match TRBD1. Germline CDR1 and CDR2: SEHNR and FQNEAQ (reference sequence). This CDR3 is built from 15 residues. Germline trimming cut 8 bases from V and 4 bases from J; bases unmatched to any gene: 12. CDR3 region: CASGKDRDGFTEAFF. The CDR3 DNA reads as TGTGCCAGCGGAAAGGACAGGGATGGATTCACTGAAGCTTTCTTT.

This sequence joins TRBV18 and TRBJ1-1; a possible D gene is TRBD1 (5 bases). V dropped 6 bases and J dropped 8 bases, with 10 bases sitting between them. The CDR3 totals 11 residues. Germline CDR1 KGHSH, CDR2 LQKENI. Here the CDR3 reads CASSRDFEAFF. CDR3 in DNA: TGTGCCAGCTCCCGGGACTTCGAAGCTTTCTTT.

The chain combines TRBV9 with TRBJ2-1; 8 bases agree with TRBD1. Per the germline V gene, CDR1 is SGDLS and CDR2 is YYNGEE. The junction had 15 bases not matched to a gene; V was cut back by 4 bases and J by 9 bases. This CDR3 contains 16 residues. The CDR3 sequence is CASSLSTGTGYGEQFF. DNA of the CDR3: TGTGCCAGCAGCCTCAGTACCGGGACAGGTTATGGTGAGCAGTTCTTC.

This chain links TRBV29-1 with TRBJ1-1, with D possibly matching TRBD1 (6 bases). In germline, CDR1 is SQVTM, CDR2 ANQGSEA. Deletions cut 2 bases from V and 7 bases from J, with 38 bases between. The CDR3 extends over 21 amino acids. The CDR3 sequence: CSVEIVGQGRGYDQKQLEAFF. Written as DNA, the CDR3 is TGCAGCGTTGAAATCGTGGGGCAGGGGCGGGGGTATGACCAAAAACAACTTGAAGCTTTCTTT. Variable domain in full (rest from reference TRBV29-1 and TRBJ1-1): SAVISQKPSRDICQRGTSLTIQCQVDSQVTMMFWYRQQPGQSLTLIATANQGSEATYESGFVIDKFPISRPNLTFSTLTVSNMSPEDSSIYLCSVEIVGQGRGYDQKQLEAFFGQGTRLTVV.

The CDR3 spells CACATGMRNTIYF. CDR3 in DNA: TGTGCCTGCGCAACAGGGATGAGAAACACCATATATTTT. The chain combines TRBV30 with TRBJ1-3, with a weak D call TRBD1 (6 bases). The CDR3 spans 13 residues. Trimming cost V 6 bases and J 5 bases, with 14 bases left between them. The germline gives CDR1 GTSNPN, CDR2 SVGIG (reference sequence).

J is TRBJ1-2 and V is TRBV27, with 7 positions matching TRBD1. The CDR3 extends over 14 amino acids. Germline trimming cut 2 bases from V and 7 bases from J; bases unmatched to any gene: 7. Per the germline V gene, CDR1 is MNHEY and CDR2 is SMNVEV (reference sequence). CDR3 sequence: CASSLEGGFRGYTF. CDR3 DNA: TGTGCCAGCAGTTTAGAAGGGGGCTTTCGTGGCTACACCTTC.

There are many counts of this clone. This chain joins TRBV19 and TRBJ1-2; perhaps TRBD1 as D (5 bases). Trimming removed 3 bases from V and 7 bases from J, with 9 bases in between. The germline gives CDR1 LNHDA, CDR2 SQIVND (reference sequence). CDR3 length: 12 amino acids. Written as DNA, the CDR3 is TGTGCCAGTAGTATCGGGGGAGGTGGCTACACCTTC. This gives the protein CASSIGGGGYTF.

The CDR3 sequence is CASSWTLNTEAFF. The CDR3 DNA reads as TGTGCCAGCAGCTGGACATTGAACACTGAAGCTTTCTTT. This chain connects TRBV5-5 to TRBJ1-1, with a possible D match to TRBD1 (5 bases). CDR1 is SGHKS, CDR2 YYEKEE, per germline (reference sequence). This CDR3 is 13 amino acids long. V lost 3 bases and J 0 bases, leaving 6 bases between the germline ends.

Turning to this clone: One end of the junction varies from germline; a read error may be responsible. V is TRBV19 and J is TRBJ1-1; no definite D call. The CDR3 has 14 residues. Germline lookup yields CDR1 LNHDA and CDR2 SQIVND (reference sequence). CDR3 in amino acids: CSELAAGRATEAFF. In DNA form, the CDR3 reads TGCTCCGAGTTGGCGGCGGGTCGGGCAACTGAAGCTTTCTTT.

This chain connects TRBV3-1 (or the pseudogene TRBV3-2) to TRBJ2-5, with 7 bases aligning to TRBD2. Unmatched junction bases numbered 5, after V lost 2 bases and J lost 2 bases. This CDR3 contains 15 residues. Per the germline V gene, CDR1 is LGHDT and CDR2 is YNNKEL (reference sequence). This CDR3 reads CASSQTWRGQETQYF. The CDR3, as DNA: TGTGCCAGCAGCCAAACCTGGCGGGGGCAAGAGACCCAGTACTTC.

The chain employs TRBV6-1 and TRBJ1-6; D gene uncertain. V lost 3 bases and J 0 bases, leaving 6 bases between the germline ends. This CDR3 comprises 15 residues. Germline values: CDR1 MNHNS, CDR2 SASEGT. CDR3 coding DNA: TGTGCCAGCAGTGAGGGGAGCTCCTATAATTCACCCCTCCACTTT. The encoded protein is CASSEGSSYNSPLHF.

This clone was seen more than once but under ten times. This rearrangement joins TRBV18 to TRBJ1-4; 9 bases are shared with TRBD1. The V and J ends lost 6 bases and 5 bases, in that order; junction bases with no gene match: 7. The CDR3 spans 15 residues. Per germline, CDR1 KGHSH and CDR2 LQKENI. The CDR3: CASSQGQGRNEKLFF. The CDR3 nucleotides read TGTGCCAGCTCTCAGGGACAGGGCAGAAATGAAAAACTGTTTTTT.